Below, 21 T cell receptor beta chains from the same sample are listed, as sequenced in a study of technical replicates of blood from a handful of donors. Some clones are missing from TCRdb's copy, which holds only in-frame ones; the method was immunoSEQ multiplex PCR. The sample records tens of thousands of clones, approximately 92% being singletons. Sequencing was carried out using T cells isolated from PBMCs. All receptors derive from a human donor in good health.

This chain uses TRBV7-9 with TRBJ1-1, with TRBD1 matching over 9 bases. J was trimmed by 2 bases and V by 1 base; bases with no gene match: 8. Germline CDR1 SEHNR, CDR2 FQNEAQ (reference sequence). This CDR3 has 17 amino acids. For the CDR3, the DNA is TGTGCCAGCAGCTTAGTTTTAGGGACAGGGCGTAACACTGAAGCTTTCTTT. Translating it yields CASSLVLGTGRNTEAFF.

The chain recombines TRBV29-1 with TRBJ2-7; 10 bases fit TRBD2. The V segment lost 7 bases and the J segment 6 bases; nucleotides outside the gene matches: 12. The CDR3 is made up of 14 amino acids. CDR1 and CDR2 (germline): SQVTM, ANQGSEA. CDR3 nucleotides: TGCAGCGGCCTGTTAGCGGGAGGTCCCCCCGAGCAGTACTTC. Its translation: CSGLLAGGPPEQYF.

J is TRBJ2-3 and V is TRBV4-3; TRBD2 agrees at 7 bases. The CDR3 consists of 14 residues. Trimming took 5 bases from V and 4 from J; bases not matched to a gene: 6. Germline lookup yields CDR1 LGHNA and CDR2 YSLEER. CDR3 in amino acids: CASSYGGGPDTQYF. In DNA, the CDR3 is TGCGCCAGCAGCTACGGGGGAGGGCCAGATACGCAGTATTTT.

This chain links TRBV7-2 with TRBJ2-2; possibly TRBD2 for D (5 bases). CDR3 size: 13 residues. The germline V and J ends were trimmed by 2 bases and 8 bases, with 9 bases remaining between them. Germline CDR1 SGHTA, CDR2 FQGNSA. Written as DNA, the CDR3 is TGTGCCAGCAGCTTAAACGGGGTAGGGGAGCTGTTTTTT. Protein sequence: CASSLNGVGELFF.

J is TRBJ1-4 and V is TRBV4-1; D gene uncertain. Germline V gives CDR1 MGHRA, CDR2 YSYEKL. Trimming stripped 4 bases from V and 0 bases from J, with 9 bases between. The CDR3 is made up of 15 amino acids. The CDR3 nucleotides are TGCGCCAGCAGCCTCTTCCAGACAACTAATGAAAAACTGTTTTTT. It codes for CASSLFQTTNEKLFF.

The chain is built from TRBV2 and TRBJ2-4, with D unresolved. The germline gives CDR1 SNHLY, CDR2 FYNNEI. V was cut by 7 bases and J by 8 bases, with 12 bases left in between. The CDR3 has 12 residues. DNA of the CDR3: TGTGCCAGCACTGCTGAACGGGACATTCAGTACTTC. Its translation is CASTAERDIQYF.

The chain joins TRBV7-9 to TRBJ2-7; 8 nucleotides match TRBD1. Germline CDR1 SEHNR, CDR2 FQNEAQ (reference sequence). The junction had 2 bases not matched to a gene; V was cut back by 1 base and J by 6 bases. The CDR3 runs 13 residues. CDR3 nucleotide sequence: TGTGCCAGCAGCTTAGGAGGGACAGGCGAGCAGTACTTC. It translates to CASSLGGTGEQYF. Full variable domain (missing parts from reference TRBV7-9 and TRBJ2-7): DTGVSQNPRHKITKRGQNVTFRCDPISEHNRLYWYRQTLGQGPEFLTYFQNEAQLEKSRLLSDRFSAERPKGSFSTLEIQRTEQGDSAMYLCASSLGGTGEQYFGPGTRLTVT.

The chain has TRBV6-5 and TRBJ2-4, with TRBD2 as a possible D gene (6 bases). The germline CDR1 and CDR2 sequences are MNHEY and SVGAGI. The CDR3 length is 14 residues. V gave up 10 bases and J gave up 0 bases, with 13 bases separating them. The CDR3 spells CATLGGPAKNIQYF. CDR3 bases: TGTGCCACCTTGGGAGGACCAGCCAAAAACATTCAGTACTTC.

The V and J genes are TRBV6-5 and TRBJ2-7; D remains ambiguous. Germline V gene sequence: CDR1 MNHEY, CDR2 SVGAGI. V was pared by 2 bases and J by 3 bases, with 11 bases between. The CDR3 runs 14 residues. The CDR3 DNA follows: TGTGCCAGCAGTTACGGTCTCGGTCTCTACGAGCAGTACTTC. Protein product: CASSYGLGLYEQYF.

The chain joins TRBV4-1 to TRBJ1-2, with 7 positions matching TRBD1. Losses at the gene ends were 3 bases for V and 0 bases for J; bases not matched to a gene: 7. Germline CDR1 reads MGHRA; CDR2 reads YSYEKL. The CDR3 runs to 16 residues. The DNA for the CDR3 is TGCGCCAGCAGCCATCGCCTACAGGGGTCTAACTATGGCTACACCTTC. Its protein product is CASSHRLQGSNYGYTF.

The rearrangement links TRBV9 to TRBJ2-5; 12 positions match TRBD2. Trimming at V came to 3 bases and at J to 2 bases, leaving 5 bases not matched to a gene. The CDR3 sequence is 16 residues long. CDR1 is SGDLS, CDR2 YYNGEE, per germline. CDR3 protein: CASSGGLAGIQETQYF. CDR3 sequence (DNA): TGTGCCAGCAGCGGAGGACTAGCGGGGATACAAGAGACCCAGTACTTC.

The V and J genes are TRBV15 and TRBJ2-7; TRBD1 might be the D (6 bases). Germline assignment: CDR1 LNHNV and CDR2 YYDKDF (reference sequence). The length of the CDR3 is 13 residues. With 1 base removed from V and 4 bases from J, the gap between germline ends came to 8 bases. CDR3 protein: CATSRGTDYEQYF. The CDR3 DNA reads TGTGCCACCAGCAGAGGGACAGATTACGAGCAGTACTTC. Supplemented by reference TRBV15 and TRBJ2-7, the full variable domain reads DAMVIQNPRYQVTQFGKPVTLSCSQTLNHNVMYWYQQKSSQAPKLLFHYYDKDFNNEADTPDNFQSRRPNTSFCFLDIRSPGLGDTAMYLCATSRGTDYEQYFGPGTRLTVT.

V gene TRBV4-1 combines with J gene TRBJ2-3; 10 nucleotides line up with TRBD2. CDR1 is MGHRA and CDR2 is YSYEKL in the germline V gene. The ends lost 3 bases at V and 4 bases at J; junction bases unmatched: 7. The length of the CDR3 is 16 residues. This CDR3 is CASSHGASGSADTQYF. CDR3 sequence (DNA): TGCGCCAGCAGCCATGGGGCTAGCGGGAGCGCAGATACGCAGTATTTT.

The chain couples TRBV10-1 to TRBJ2-1; TRBD2 agrees at 11 bases. Germline V gene lookup returns CDR1 WNHNN and CDR2 SYGVQD (reference sequence). V was pared by 4 bases and J by 3 bases, with 8 bases of the junction left unmatched. This CDR3 has 17 amino acids. This chain's CDR3 is CASSVFAGTSGYNEQFF. The CDR3 nucleotides are TGCGCCAGCAGTGTCTTCGCCGGGACTAGCGGCTACAATGAGCAGTTCTTC.

The V call is TRBV6-1, the J call TRBJ2-1; the match to TRBD2 covers 8 bases. CDR1 and CDR2 (germline): MNHNS, SASEGT. V was clipped by 5 bases and J by 9 bases; unmatched bases: 6. CDR3 length equals 13 residues. The CDR3 DNA is TGTGCCAGCAGTTTGACTAGCGTAGGTGAGCAGTTCTTC. This translates into CASSLTSVGEQFF.

The chain couples TRBV5-1 to TRBJ1-1; 7 nucleotides match TRBD1. CDR1 and CDR2 (germline): SGHRS, YFSETQ. Unmatched junction bases numbered 11, after V lost 4 bases and J lost 11 bases. CDR3 length: 13 residues. The CDR3, as DNA: TGCGCCAGCAGCCTGACAGGGAGCCCTTTGGCTTTCTTT. Protein product: CASSLTGSPLAFF. Full variable domain (missing parts from reference TRBV5-1 and TRBJ1-1): KAGVTQTPRYLIKTRGQQVTLSCSPISGHRSVSWYQQTPGQGLQFLFEYFSETQRNKGNFPGRFSGRQFSNSRSEMNVSTLELGDSALYLCASSLTGSPLAFFGQGTRLTVV.

The rearrangement uses TRBV5-6 and TRBJ2-7; TRBD2 agrees at 9 bases. V shed 3 bases and J 3 bases; nucleotides not matched to a gene: 4. The CDR3 is 14 amino acids. The germline V gene encodes CDR1 SGHDT and CDR2 YYEEEE. The CDR3 loop is CASSSVTSGYEQYF. The CDR3 DNA follows: TGTGCCAGCAGCTCAGTGACTAGCGGCTACGAGCAGTACTTC.

The chain uses TRBV4-2 and TRBJ2-7, with TRBD1 identical over 12 bases. The CDR3 spans 15 residues. CDR1 and CDR2 (germline): LGHNA, YNFKEQ. V gave up 5 bases and J gave up 4 bases; unmatched junction bases: 6. Here the CDR3 DNA reads TGTGCCAGCAGCGATGGGACAGGGGGCGTTTACGAGCAGTACTTC. Protein sequence: CASSDGTGGVYEQYF.

The chain carries TRBV14 and TRBJ2-1, with TRBD2 as a possible D gene (5 bases). The CDR3 consists of 15 residues. The germline V gene has CDR1 SGHDN and CDR2 FVKESK. Trimming took off 4 bases at V and 3 bases at J, with 13 bases between the two ends. The CDR3: CASSPTSRVYNEQFF. The CDR3 bases are TGTGCCAGCAGCCCGACTTCGCGGGTCTACAATGAGCAGTTCTTC.

The rearrangement joins TRBV2 to TRBJ2-1; 10 bases map to TRBD1. The CDR3 contains 16 residues. The germline gives CDR1 SNHLY, CDR2 FYNNEI. V gave up 4 bases and J gave up 6 bases; unmatched junction bases: 9. The CDR3 bases are TGTGCCAGCAGTGGGTGGAGGGACAGGGGAATCAATGAGCAGTTCTTC. It is translated as CASSGWRDRGINEQFF.

The chain links TRBV19 to TRBJ1-5; D remains ambiguous. Germline-derived CDR1 and CDR2 are LNHDA and SQIVND (reference sequence). This CDR3 comprises 12 residues. V lost 4 bases to trimming and J lost 7 bases, with 8 bases between them. Written as DNA, the CDR3 is TGTGCCAGTAGTAGGCCTCCACAGCCCCAGCATTTT. Its translation is CASSRPPQPQHF.